One T cell receptor beta chain is described in this entry. What it recognizes is unknown. HTBI primers from iRepertoire and Arm-PCR of CDR3 regions yielded the TCR beta libraries. TCRdb re-called the multiplex PCR reads with MiXCR, one entry per CDR3 protein. The profile shows about 620,000 distinct CDR3 sequences, roughly 15% of them singletons. This sample was taken from a study of regulatory T cells in long-lasting Graves disease. Study-wide results and limits: TCR diversity was lower in persistent Graves' patients than in newly diagnosed ones. Public clonotype sharing was higher in persistent than newly diagnosed patients. Because few samples were included, accuracy may have been lower. Persistent disease preferred TRBV28, TRBJ1-2 and TRBJ2-5.

Time point meaning: newly diagnosed GD, antithyroid drugs for less than 3 months. PBMC RNA served as the TCR library source. The CDR3 is 12 amino acids. V was trimmed by 3 bases and J by 4 bases, leaving 6 bases between them. CDR1 and CDR2 (germline): MDHEN, SYDVKM. This sample was also put to use in a study of T cells in Graves' hyperthyroidism and ophthalmopathy.

The source is a woman aged 25 to 45 with Graves disease. Sequenced here: peripheral blood mononuclear cells (PBMCs), sampled at new diagnosis, from a patient treated with antithyroid drugs. The V gene is TRBV28, the J gene TRBJ1-2, with D hard to call. As DNA, the CDR3 is TGTGCCAGCAGTTTCGGCGTCTATGGCTACACCTTC. This encodes CASSFGVYGYTF.